The clone carrying this TCR beta chain was observed at least ten times. These data originate in a study of T cells in Graves' hyperthyroidism and ophthalmopathy. Background on the study: The blood sample was taken at first diagnosis, before treatment began.

Trimming at V came to 5 bases and at J to 9 bases, leaving 11 bases not matched to a gene. The CDR3 sequence is 14 residues long. Germline CDR1 SGDLS, CDR2 YYNGEE. In making diagnoses, clinical symptoms, serum thyroxine and TRAb, thyroid ultrasound and orbital computed tomography were all used. TCR beta CDR3 regions were amplified from RNA transcripts. In the first-round RT-PCR of the TCR CDR3, the HTBI primer set was used. MiXCR, applied by TCRdb to the multiplex PCR reads, yields one record per CDR3 protein. The sample holds roughly 840,000 distinct CDR3 sequences, about two fifths seen once. The sequencing input was blood. The sequence was obtained from a man between 18 and 35 years old with Graves' hyperthyroidism. The chain joins TRBV9 to TRBJ1-2; TRBD1 agrees at 9 bases. This CDR3 is CASRPGQGAPRYTF. CDR3 DNA: TGTGCCAGCAGGCCGGGACAGGGTGCCCCCCGCTACACCTTC. The whole variable domain, filled in from reference TRBV9 and TRBJ1-2, reads DSGVTQTPKHLITATGQRVTLRCSPRSGDLSVYWYQQSLDQGLQFLIQYYNGEERAKGNILERFSAQQFPDLHSELNLSSLELGDSALYFCASRPGQGAPRYTFGSGTRLTVV.